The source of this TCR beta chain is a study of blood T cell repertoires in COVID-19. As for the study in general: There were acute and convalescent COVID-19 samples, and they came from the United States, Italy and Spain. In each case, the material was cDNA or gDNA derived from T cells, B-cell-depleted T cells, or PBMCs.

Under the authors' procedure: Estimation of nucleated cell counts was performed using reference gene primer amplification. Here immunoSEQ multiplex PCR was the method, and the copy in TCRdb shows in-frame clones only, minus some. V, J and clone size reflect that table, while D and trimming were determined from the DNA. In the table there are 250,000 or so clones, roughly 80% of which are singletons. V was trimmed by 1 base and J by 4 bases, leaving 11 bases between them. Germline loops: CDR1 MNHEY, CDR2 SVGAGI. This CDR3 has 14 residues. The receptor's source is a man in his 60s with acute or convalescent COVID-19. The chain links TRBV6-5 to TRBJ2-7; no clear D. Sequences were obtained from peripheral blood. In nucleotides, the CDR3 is TGTGCCAGCAGTTACTATGGCAGAGGATACGAGCAGTACTTC. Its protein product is CASSYYGRGYEQYF.